This T cell receptor (beta chain) was recovered during a study of OX40 agonist ivuxolimab in advanced cancers. Study-level background: The costimulatory receptor OX40 (CD134) was targeted by ivuxolimab, a fully human IgG2 agonistic monoclonal antibody. Intravenous ivuxolimab was administered to patients every 2 weeks at six dose levels: 0.01, 0.1, 0.3, 1.5, 3 and 10 mg/kg. Of the 50 or so patients in dose escalation, about 20 had hepatocellular carcinoma, about 15 had melanoma, 9 had renal cell carcinoma and 9 had head and neck cancer. A male proportion of around 80% and a mean age of approximately 62 years, ranging from 23 to 79, were recorded for the dose-escalation cohort. Prior anti-PD-1, anti-PD-L1 or anti-CTLA-4 therapy was permitted, and about 40% of dose-escalation patients had received checkpoint inhibitors. Three dose-escalation patients achieved partial responses, one with hepatocellular carcinoma and two with cutaneous melanoma. Peripheral TCRbeta sequencing was intended to test whether TCR sequence diversity was altered and clonal T-cell expansion was caused by ivuxolimab. The paper describes the monotherapy dose-escalation part (N = 52 patients) of the phase I trial of ivuxolimab. Study-level results and caveats: Clonal expansion of both CD4+ and CD8+ blood T cells was observed from baseline to week 6 at doses 0.1 to 3.0 mg/kg. Low levels of normalized T-cell clonal expansion were also seen in some patients who did not respond. The antigen specificity of the peripheral T cells that underwent clonal expansion was not determined. On average, CD8+ T cells showed more expanded clones than CD4+ T cells after ivuxolimab. In the 0.1-3.0 mg/kg groups, partial responders were among the patients with the lowest normalized peripheral clonal expansion, particularly in CD8+ T cells.

Patients with autoimmune disease history or receiving systemic immunosuppression were excluded from the trial. Peripheral blood for TCR sequencing was collected from all dose cohorts at baseline, on cycle 4 day 1, and on cycle 7 day 1. Samples were obtained from an open-label, multicenter, first-in-human phase I dose-escalation trial of ivuxolimab. The trial enrolled adults with locally advanced or metastatic head and neck squamous cell, hepatocellular, melanoma or renal cell carcinoma. Before TCR sequencing, CD4+ T cells and CD8+ T cells from peripheral blood were sorted into separate populations. The CDR3 spans 16 residues, from the cysteine through the phenylalanine. Solely the CDR3 DNA is kept, with 48 bases framed from the first base. The germline V gene (reference sequence) yields SEHNR for CDR1 and FQNEAQ for CDR2. Trimming costs V 0 bases and J 10 bases, and their ends lie 21 bases apart.

This clone was detected once. Its cognate antigen has yet to be identified. Base qualities are not provided; no much larger clone lies one nucleotide away. Genomic DNA was extracted from sorted cells for sequencing of the TCRbeta CDR3 region. The immunoSEQ Assay was used to sequence the TCRbeta CDR3 regions. TCRdb re-hosts the immuneACCESS table, in-frame sequences only. Its copies lack some clones; in the studies checked, an unresolved V gene accounts for under half of them, and the cause for the rest is not known. Counted in this sample were tens of thousands of clones; 80% to 90% of them appeared once. The ten top clones hold roughly 9.7% of the sample.

Sample: CD4+ or CD8+ T cells sorted from blood, taken in a trial of the OX40 agonist ivuxolimab. The V and J segments used are TRBV7-9 and TRBJ1-1; TRBD1 might be the D gene, on 6 matching bases. This receptor was obtained from an adult with an advanced solid tumor such as melanoma, head and neck, liver or kidney cancer. The CDR3 loop reads CASSLAVGGASRTAFF. The DNA sequence is TGTGCCAGCAGCTTAGCGGTCGGGGGGGCCTCTCGAACAGCTTTCTTT.